One and the same sample provided the 25 T cell receptor beta chains below, sequenced in a study of shared clonotypes between healthy human individuals. The repertoire was sequenced with immunoSEQ multiplex PCR; TCRdb's copy has only in-frame clones and lacks some. This table has some 2 million clones, 90% to 95% appearing once. Sequenced input: naive CD4+ T cells sorted from blood. Specified subset: CD45RA+ positively selected. These receptors originate from a man between 18 and 35 years old in good health.

The J gene is TRBJ1-4, the V gene TRBV7-9; D unclear. V lost 1 base and J 8 bases, leaving 11 bases between the germline ends. CDR3 length equals 14 residues. Germline assignment: CDR1 SEHNR and CDR2 FQNEAQ (reference sequence). The CDR3 region has the DNA TGTGCCAGCAGCTTAGTGCAGACAAAGGAAAAACTGTTTTTT. Amino acids: CASSLVQTKEKLFF. Based on the CDR3 plus reference TRBV7-9 and TRBJ1-4, the full variable domain is DTGVSQNPRHKITKRGQNVTFRCDPISEHNRLYWYRQTLGQGPEFLTYFQNEAQLEKSRLLSDRFSAERPKGSFSTLEIQRTEQGDSAMYLCASSLVQTKEKLFFGSGTQLSVL.

This chain links TRBV6-6 with TRBJ1-4; no clear D gene. Trimming removed 10 bases from V and 10 bases from J, with 10 bases in between. The V gene's germline CDR1 is MNHNY and CDR2 SVGAGI (reference sequence). This CDR3 has 10 residues. The CDR3 DNA is TGTGCCATCCTAAGGGTAAAACTGTTTTTT. It codes for CAILRVKLFF.

This chain links TRBV12-5 with TRBJ2-1, with 10 bases identical to TRBD1. The CDR3 consists of 13 residues. V lost 6 bases to trimming and J lost 9 bases; unmatched junction nucleotides: 5. The germline CDR1 and CDR2 sequences are LGHNT and FRNRAP. The CDR3 region is CASGKTGGREQFF. Here the CDR3 DNA reads TGTGCTAGTGGCAAGACAGGGGGCCGTGAGCAGTTCTTC.

The rearrangement links TRBV7-2 to TRBJ1-2; maybe TRBD1 (6 bases). The CDR3 contains 16 residues. CDR1 and CDR2 (germline): SGHTA, FQGNSA. Deletions cut 5 bases from V and 2 bases from J, with 18 bases between. The CDR3 sequence: CASSQTRGAQNYGYTF. In DNA form, the CDR3 reads TGTGCCAGCAGCCAAACTCGGGGGGCGCAGAACTATGGCTACACCTTC.

The chain carries TRBV4-2 and TRBJ1-2; 9 bases are shared with TRBD1. The ends lost 0 bases at V and 6 bases at J; junction bases unmatched: 5. The CDR3 loop spans 15 amino acids. The V gene's germline CDR1 is LGHNA and CDR2 YNFKEQ. The CDR3 protein is CASSQEGDRENGYTF. The CDR3 nucleotides read TGTGCCAGCAGCCAAGAAGGGGACAGGGAGAATGGCTACACCTTC.

The rearrangement links TRBV5-6 to TRBJ1-6, with TRBD1 matching over 10 bases. The CDR3 covers 14 residues. Germline lookup yields CDR1 SGHDT and CDR2 YYEEEE. Trimming took 4 bases from V and 7 from J; bases not matched to a gene: 2. CDR3 region: CASSQGQGNSPLHF. The DNA for the CDR3 is TGTGCCAGCAGCCAGGGACAGGGGAATTCACCCCTCCACTTT.

The chain couples TRBV11-2 to TRBJ2-5, with 7 bases aligning to TRBD2. The germline CDR1 and CDR2 sequences are SGHAT and FQNNGV. This CDR3 comprises 16 residues. Unmatched junction bases numbered 11, after V lost 2 bases and J lost 5 bases. CDR3 protein: CASSLSERGGRETQYF. The CDR3 nucleotides are TGTGCCAGCAGCTTATCAGAGCGGGGAGGACGGGAGACCCAGTACTTC. The variable domain in full, completed from reference TRBV11-2 and TRBJ2-5, reads EAGVAQSPRYKIIEKRQSVAFWCNPISGHATLYWYQQILGQGPKLLIQFQNNGVVDDSQLPKDRFSAERLKGVDSTLKIQPAKLEDSAVYLCASSLSERGGRETQYFGPGTRLLVL.

The V gene is TRBV7-5, the J gene TRBJ2-7; the table's D call, TRBD2, has no DNA check behind it. TRBV7-5 is shown as a pseudogene. The CDR3 totals 10 residues. This CDR3 reads CASLTCEQYF. The CDR3 coding sequence is TGTGCCAGTCTGACTTGCGAGCAGTACTTC.

J is TRBJ1-1 and V is TRBV6-1; TRBD1 is a possible D gene (5 bases). The CDR3 is 16 amino acids. Germline CDR1 reads MNHNS; CDR2 reads SASEGT. Trimming took 0 bases from V and 11 from J, leaving 22 bases between them. The CDR3 DNA reads TGTGCCAGCAGTGAAGCGGCGGGGGTAACCCGGGGGGTCGCTTTCTTT. Its translation is CASSEAAGVTRGVAFF.

The J gene is TRBJ2-3, the V gene TRBV18, with D maybe TRBD2 (6 bases). Germline V lookup: CDR1 KGHSH, CDR2 LQKENI. V shed 5 bases and J shed 0 bases, with 12 bases lying between them. This CDR3 is 15 amino acids long. CDR3 region: CASSGSGASTDTQYF. The CDR3 nucleotides read TGTGCCAGCTCAGGGTCGGGAGCTAGCACAGATACGCAGTATTTT.

This chain joins TRBV6-8 and TRBJ2-1, with D tentatively TRBD1 or TRBD2 (6 bases each). CDR1 is MNHGY, CDR2 SAAAGT, per germline. This CDR3 is built from 16 residues. Trimming left V 3 bases short and J 5 bases short, with 17 bases between. Here the CDR3 reads CASSYQRGVQNNEQFF. As DNA, the CDR3 is TGTGCCAGCAGTTATCAAAGGGGGGTTCAAAACAATGAGCAGTTCTTC.

V gene TRBV6-6 combines with J gene TRBJ1-2; the D is unclear. CDR3 length: 11 amino acids. Germline V lookup: CDR1 MNHNY, CDR2 SVGAGI (reference sequence). Trimming shortened V by 5 bases and J by 13 bases, and 14 bases separated the two germline ends. The CDR3 spells CASSQDLFGTF. CDR3 nucleotides: TGTGCCAGCAGTCAGGACCTTTTTGGCACCTTC.

In nucleotides, the CDR3 is TGTGCCACGAGGGCAGAGAACACCGGGGAGCTGTTTTTT. Amino acid sequence: CATRAENTGELFF. The chain uses TRBV2 and TRBJ2-2; D perhaps matches TRBD2 (5 bases). Germline V CDR1 and CDR2: SNHLY, FYNNEI. The length of the CDR3 is 13 residues. The V gene lost 10 bases and the J gene lost 1 base, with 10 bases spanning the gap.

Of note for this clone: This same CDR3 is encoded by further DNA sequences in the sample. CDR3 sequence reads: CAIAGGRSSYNEQFF. The CDR3 nucleotides read TGTGCCATCGCCGGCGGGAGATCCTCCTACAATGAGCAGTTCTTC. The chain couples TRBV10-3 to TRBJ2-1, with TRBD2 matching 7 bases. V lost 8 bases, J lost 0 bases, and 7 bases stayed unmatched. CDR3 size: 15 residues. Germline V gene data show CDR1 as ENHRY and CDR2 as SYGVKD.

The V call is TRBV19, the J call TRBJ1-6; D is possibly TRBD1 (5 bases). Deletions cut 11 bases from V and 9 bases from J, with 17 bases between. Germline CDR1 reads LNHDA; CDR2 reads SQIVND (reference sequence). This CDR3 has 13 amino acids. CDR3 coding DNA: TGTGCCTCACGGCAGGGTTGGAGTTCACCCCTCCACTTT. As protein: CASRQGWSSPLHF.

V gene TRBV2 combines with J gene TRBJ1-2; 7 nucleotides match TRBD1. J lost 1 base, V lost 6 bases, and 5 bases had no gene match. Germline V gene sequence: CDR1 SNHLY, CDR2 FYNNEI. The length of the CDR3 is 14 residues. CDR3 protein: CASSGDSDNYGYTF. CDR3 coding DNA: TGTGCCAGCAGCGGGGACAGCGATAACTATGGCTACACCTTC.

The chain couples TRBV30 to TRBJ1-1; possible D gene TRBD1, 5 bases. CDR3 length: 16 residues. The ends were cut back, 2 bases at V and 10 bases at J, with 26 bases in the middle. Germline assignment: CDR1 GTSNPN and CDR2 SVGIG (reference sequence). CDR3 protein: CAWSTTAQWGSGGAFF. CDR3 coding DNA: TGTGCCTGGAGTACAACCGCGCAATGGGGGAGTGGCGGAGCTTTCTTT.

The table lists this clone with a count of one. Different DNA sequences within this sample yield the same CDR3. V and J are TRBV5-1 and TRBJ1-4; no clear D. The CDR3 sequence is 14 residues long. Germline V lookup: CDR1 SGHRS, CDR2 YFSETQ. The germline V and J ends were trimmed by 3 bases and 2 bases, with 8 bases remaining between them. CDR3 residues: CASSSGGTNEKLFF. CDR3 in DNA: TGCGCCAGCAGCTCCGGAGGGACTAATGAAAAACTGTTTTTT.

The chain recombines TRBV30 with TRBJ2-7; D uncertain. Per the germline V gene, CDR1 is GTSNPN and CDR2 is SVGIG (reference sequence). This CDR3 spans 16 amino acids. The V end lost 0 bases, the J end lost 2 bases, and 17 bases lay between the germline ends. In DNA form, the CDR3 reads TGTGCCTGGAGTGTAAGGTATCCGACTTCCCCCTACGAGCAGTACTTC. Protein sequence: CAWSVRYPTSPYEQYF.

The V and J genes are TRBV6-5 and TRBJ1-1; D call uncertain. CDR1 and CDR2 from the germline V gene are MNHEY and SVGAGI. The CDR3 runs to 13 residues. With 4 bases removed from V and 1 base from J, the gap between germline ends came to 7 bases. CDR3 residues: CASSWEKNTEAFF. The CDR3 region has the DNA TGTGCCAGCAGTTGGGAGAAGAACACTGAAGCTTTCTTT.

The rearrangement uses TRBV14 and TRBJ1-6; D remains unclear. The germline gives CDR1 SGHDN, CDR2 FVKESK. The CDR3 length is 14 residues. Deletions cut 4 bases from V and 1 base from J, with 5 bases between. DNA of the CDR3: TGTGCCAGCAGCCCTGGATCCTATAATTCACCCCTCCACTTT. Encoded protein: CASSPGSYNSPLHF. Full variable domain (rest looked up from reference TRBV14 and TRBJ1-6): EAGVTQFPSHSVIEKGQTVTLRCDPISGHDNLYWYRRVMGKEIKFLLHFVKESKQDESGMPNNRFLAERTGGTYSTLKVQPAELEDSGVYFCASSPGSYNSPLHFGNGTRLTVT.

In this sample, this clone turned up once. The chain combines TRBV6-1 with TRBJ2-7; 11 bases map to TRBD1. Germline assignment: CDR1 MNHNS and CDR2 SASEGT. The CDR3 extends over 15 amino acids. Trimming took 5 bases from V and 1 from J; bases not matched to a gene: 4. CDR3: CASSTRDRGSYEQYF. The CDR3 DNA follows: TGTGCCAGCAGTACTCGGGACAGGGGGTCCTACGAGCAGTACTTC.

The gene calls are TRBV6-1 and TRBJ1-1; unclear D gene. Trimming took off 4 bases at V and 1 base at J, with 16 bases between the two ends. The CDR3 is made up of 16 amino acids. Per the germline V gene, CDR1 is MNHNS and CDR2 is SASEGT. Here the CDR3 reads CASSGVAGRANTEAFF. Written as DNA, the CDR3 is TGTGCCAGCAGTGGAGTTGCCGGGAGGGCGAACACTGAAGCTTTCTTT.

The rearrangement joins TRBV7-9 to TRBJ2-4; D is perhaps TRBD1 (5 bases). The V and J ends lost 10 bases and 1 base respectively, with 17 bases between them. CDR1 is SEHNR, CDR2 FQNEAQ, per germline (reference sequence). The CDR3 is made up of 15 amino acids. This CDR3 is CATPVGLEAKNIQYF. DNA of the CDR3: TGTGCCACCCCGGTGGGGCTGGAGGCCAAAAACATTCAGTACTTC.

The rearrangement uses TRBV5-1 and TRBJ1-2; D is undetermined. V was trimmed by 1 base and J by 4 bases, leaving 20 bases between them. Looked up from germline, CDR1 is SGHRS and CDR2 is YFSETQ. The CDR3 totals 17 residues. In nucleotides, the CDR3 is TGCGCCAGCAGCTTGCGTCCAAGGACTAGAGTGGGCTATGGCTACACCTTC. Its translation is CASSLRPRTRVGYGYTF. Drawing the rest from reference TRBV5-1 and TRBJ1-2, the complete variable domain is KAGVTQTPRYLIKTRGQQVTLSCSPISGHRSVSWYQQTPGQGLQFLFEYFSETQRNKGNFPGRFSGRQFSNSRSEMNVSTLELGDSALYLCASSLRPRTRVGYGYTFGSGTRLTVV.